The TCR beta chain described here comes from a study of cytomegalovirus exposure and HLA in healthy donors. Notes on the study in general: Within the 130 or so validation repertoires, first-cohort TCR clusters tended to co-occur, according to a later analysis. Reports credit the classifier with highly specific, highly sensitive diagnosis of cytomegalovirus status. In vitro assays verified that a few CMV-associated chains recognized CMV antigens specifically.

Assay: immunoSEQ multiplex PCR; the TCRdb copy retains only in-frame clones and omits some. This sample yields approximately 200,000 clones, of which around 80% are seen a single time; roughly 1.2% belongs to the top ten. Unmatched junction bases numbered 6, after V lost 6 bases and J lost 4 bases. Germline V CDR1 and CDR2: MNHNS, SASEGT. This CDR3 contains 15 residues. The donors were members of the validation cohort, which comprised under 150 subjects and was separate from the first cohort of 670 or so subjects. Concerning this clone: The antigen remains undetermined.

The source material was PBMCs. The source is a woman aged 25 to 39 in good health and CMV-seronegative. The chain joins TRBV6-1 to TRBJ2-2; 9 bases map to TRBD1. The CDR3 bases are TGTGCCAGCAGGATGGGACAGGGCGGCACCGGGGAGCTGTTTTTT. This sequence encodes CASRMGQGGTGELFF.